A selection of T cell receptor beta chains follows, all from one sample in a study of T cells after yellow fever vaccination. TCRdb used MiXCR to reprocess the 5' RACE reads, holding one entry per CDR3 protein. The sample yields just under 600,000 distinct CDR3 sequences, approximately 13% seen once. Source: PBMCs, taken on the day of the yellow fever booster vaccination. The receptors derive from a man under 40 who received the YFV17D yellow fever vaccine. Each CDR3 is given with its conserved first and last residue. The D gene is left open where the match is weak. Clone size is given for some rows only: seen once, a few or many times, or a class if the clone is expanded.

TRBV15	few	TRBD2	TRBJ2-4	CATSRLGGLAGAGVKNIQYF	TGTGCCACCAGCAGATTGGGAGGACTAGCGGGAGCAGGGGTCAAAAACATTCAGTACTTC
TRBV7-9	few	-	TRBJ1-1	CASSVGARDTEAFF	TGTGCCAGCAGCGTAGGGGCTAGGGACACTGAAGCTTTCTTT
TRBV5-1	-	TRBD2	TRBJ2-7	CASTTAGGREQYF	TGCGCCAGCACAACAGCGGGAGGGCGGGAGCAGTACTTC
TRBV20-1	-	-	TRBJ2-1	CSARDSTGYRYNEQFF	TGCAGTGCTAGAGATAGCACAGGGTATCGCTACAATGAGCAGTTCTTC
TRBV11-2	-	TRBD2	TRBJ2-3	CASSPEKVLAGGTDTQYF	TGTGCCAGCAGCCCCGAAAAAGTACTAGCGGGGGGCACAGATACGCAGTATTTT
TRBV6-2/TRBV6-3	-	-	TRBJ2-3	CAAGRRDGTDTQYF	TGTGCCGCCGGGCGGAGGGACGGCACAGATACGCAGTATTTT
TRBV28	few	-	TRBJ2-1	CATTEGGYYNEQFF	TGTGCCACCACCGAAGGCGGTTACTACAATGAGCAGTTCTTC
TRBV9	-	TRBD2	TRBJ2-3	CASSGSWTSGRSRLKDTQYF	TGTGCCAGCAGCGGGTCCTGGACTAGCGGGAGATCGCGGTTAAAAGATACGCAGTATTTT
TRBV7-8	few	TRBD2	TRBJ2-3	CASSLRISGRARGTDTQYF	TGTGCCAGCAGCTTAAGGATTAGCGGGAGGGCCCGGGGGACAGATACGCAGTATTTT
TRBV6-1	-	-	TRBJ2-2	CASLPGWGTGELFF	TGTGCCAGCCTGCCGGGGTGGGGCACCGGGGAGCTGTTTTTT
TRBV29-1	-	TRBD2	TRBJ2-1	CSVEDTASGRSEQFF	TGCAGCGTTGAAGATACGGCTAGCGGGAGGTCTGAGCAGTTCTTC
TRBV5-6	few	-	TRBJ2-7	CASSVMMFGSYEQYF	TGTGCCAGCAGCGTGATGATGTTCGGATCCTACGAGCAGTACTTC
TRBV11-2	few	TRBD2	TRBJ2-7	CASSLDWAGGPREQYF	TGTGCCAGCAGCTTAGATTGGGCGGGAGGGCCTCGGGAGCAGTACTTC
TRBV5-1	few	TRBD2	TRBJ2-3	CASSVLTSGSSTDTQYF	TGCGCCAGCAGCGTACTAACTAGCGGGAGTAGCACAGATACGCAGTATTTT
TRBV6-5	-	-	TRBJ2-7	CASSTKAGTFSYEQYF	TGTGCCAGCAGTACTAAAGCCGGGACTTTCTCCTACGAGCAGTACTTC
TRBV20-1	-	TRBD1	TRBJ1-2	CSATQGANNYGYTF	TGCAGTGCTACACAGGGGGCTAATAACTATGGCTACACCTTC
TRBV24-1	-	-	TRBJ2-2	CATSDSGTSGVYRELFF	TGTGCCACCAGTGATTCCGGGACCTCTGGGGTGTACCGGGAGCTGTTTTTT
TRBV5-1	-	-	TRBJ2-2	CASSQEVQGSTGELFF	TGCGCCAGCAGCCAGGAGGTGCAGGGTAGCACCGGGGAGCTGTTTTTT
TRBV29-1	-	TRBD2	TRBJ2-7	CSARTGGGHNNEQYF	TGCAGCGCCCGCACGGGAGGGGGACATAACAACGAGCAGTACTTC
TRBV5-1	few	-	TRBJ2-7	CASSSAGAGSYEQYF	TGCGCCAGCAGCTCAGCAGGGGCCGGATCCTACGAGCAGTACTTC
TRBV4-3	-	-	TRBJ2-2	CASSRDLEDSYTGELFF	TGCGCCAGCAGCCGAGACTTAGAGGACAGTTACACCGGGGAGCTGTTTTTT
TRBV12-3/TRBV12-4	-	-	TRBJ2-1	CASSLTGTAYNEQFF	TGTGCCAGCAGTTTAACGGGCACAGCCTACAATGAGCAGTTCTTC
TRBV3-1	few	-	TRBJ1-1	CASSPVQGFKAFF	TGTGCCAGCAGCCCCGTGCAGGGATTTAAAGCTTTCTTT
TRBV6-5	-	TRBD2	TRBJ2-7	CASSTSGRYEQYF	TGTGCCAGCAGTACTAGCGGGAGGTACGAGCAGTACTTC
TRBV18	-	TRBD2	TRBJ2-7	CASSPGTSENEQYF	TGTGCCAGCTCACCAGGGACTAGCGAGAACGAGCAGTACTTC
TRBV5-1	few	-	TRBJ2-2	CASSYPAGVQRGELFF	TGCGCCAGCAGTTATCCAGCCGGGGTTCAACGCGGGGAGCTGTTTTTT
TRBV10-3	few	-	TRBJ2-2	CAISFRENTGELFF	TGTGCCATCAGCTTCAGGGAGAACACCGGGGAGCTGTTTTTT
TRBV5-4	-	TRBD1	TRBJ2-5	CASSFRTGFFETQYF	TGTGCCAGCAGCTTTCGGACAGGGTTCTTCGAGACCCAGTACTTC
TRBV28	-	-	TRBJ2-1	CASSSPRGRRHINEQFF	TGTGCCAGCAGTTCTCCCCGCGGTAGGAGACATATCAATGAGCAGTTCTTC
TRBV6-1	few	TRBD1	TRBJ2-7	CASRGQGYSRSSYEQYF	TGTGCCAGCAGGGGACAGGGGTACTCGAGGAGCTCCTACGAGCAGTACTTC
TRBV23-1	-	-	TRBJ2-3	CASSQSKTPTDTQYF	TGCGCCAGCAGTCAATCCAAAACCCCCACAGATACGCAGTATTTT
TRBV4-3	-	-	TRBJ1-2	CASSQEDHEGYGYTF	TGCGCCAGCAGCCAAGAAGACCACGAAGGCTATGGCTACACCTTC
TRBV3-1	-	TRBD1	TRBJ2-7	CASSQDLGQGKDDEQYF	TGTGCCAGCAGCCAAGATCTCGGACAGGGGAAGGATGACGAGCAGTACTTC
TRBV20-1	-	-	TRBJ1-4	CSSRGGATNEKLFF	TGCAGCTCTCGAGGGGGTGCAACTAATGAAAAACTGTTTTTT
TRBV27	-	-	TRBJ2-5	CASSPPGQPPGAQYF	TGTGCCAGCAGTCCCCCTGGACAGCCACCAGGGGCCCAGTACTTC
TRBV6-1	-	TRBD1	TRBJ2-3	CASRPGQGGTDTQYF	TGTGCCAGCAGACCCGGACAGGGTGGCACAGATACGCAGTATTTT
TRBV6-5	few	-	TRBJ1-4	CASSGQFGKLFF	TGTGCCAGCAGCGGACAGTTCGGAAAACTGTTTTTT
TRBV20-1	few	-	TRBJ2-5	CSATAGTTGGETQYF	TGCAGTGCTACCGCAGGGACGACAGGAGGGGAGACCCAGTACTTC
TRBV3-1	-	-	TRBJ2-3	CASKAPSDTQYF	TGTGCCAGCAAGGCCCCATCTGATACGCAGTATTTT
TRBV14	few	TRBD2	TRBJ2-1	CASSQGERERKNEQFF	TGTGCCAGCAGCCAAGGCGAGCGGGAGAGGAAGAATGAGCAGTTCTTC
TRBV5-1	many	TRBD2	TRBJ2-5	CASSLAGTSGSQETQYF	TGTGCCAGCAGCTTAGCTGGGACTAGCGGGAGCCAAGAGACCCAGTACTTC
TRBV6-1	-	-	TRBJ1-4	CASSRGTTNEKLFF	TGTGCCAGCAGCCGGGGAACAACTAATGAAAAACTGTTTTTT
TRBV5-1	-	-	TRBJ1-1	CASSLDPDTEAFF	TGCGCCAGCAGCTTGGATCCTGATACTGAAGCTTTCTTT
TRBV7-2	-	-	TRBJ2-3	CASITKGADTQYF	TGTGCCAGCATTACAAAGGGGGCAGATACGCAGTATTTT
TRBV3-1	-	TRBD1	TRBJ2-2	CASSHPTGVGTGELFF	TGTGCCAGCAGCCACCCGACAGGGGTAGGGACCGGGGAGCTGTTTTTT